This entry describes one TCR beta chain. Its antigen target is currently unknown. Mismatch with germline at one junction end may stem from a read error. These data originate in a study of early T cells in non-severe SARS-CoV-2 infection (dated by TCRdb to the early 2020s). Background for the entire study: Bulk RNA from unsorted whole blood was used for TCR sequencing, so alpha and beta chains could not be paired.

The method was 5' RACE. Reads for this sample came from a NextSeq 500. The TCR library protocol attached unique molecular identifiers to individual cDNA molecules to correct for sequencing error and PCR bias. Both TCR alpha and beta chains were sequenced, and tight co-correlation was observed between alpha and beta sequence abundances in each sample. Per the authors' processing: Decombinator V4 was used to perform V gene, J gene and CDR3 annotation of TCR sequences. TCRs were defined as expanded if a significant change between any two time points was detected under a Poisson model with p below 0.0001. TCR abundances were normalised to the total number of TCRs sequenced per sample and were expressed as counts per million. TRAV1-2 paired with TRAJ12, TRAJ20 or TRAJ33 defined MAIT TCRs, while TRAV10 paired with TRAJ18 defined iNKT TCRs. VDJdb, accessed on 1 November 2021, was searched for TCRs annotated for CMV, EBV and SARS-CoV-2, and TCRs annotated for more than one antigen were excluded. TCRdb cleaned the public reads at Q25 with fastp, built clones with MiXCR and kept in-frame beta chains. Each entry is one CDR3 protein sequence, shown with its most common DNA and genes. The V and J calls reflect TCRdb's pipeline rather than the authors' work. Present in this sample are about 67,000 distinct CDR3 sequences, approximately 10% of which were seen just once. 3% to 4% of the sample lies in the top ten.

Study-level results and caveats: VDJdb matching was skewed toward anti-spike CD8 responses and likely underestimated virus-specific expansions, missing private and CD4 specificities.

This was a case-control study nested in a cohort of healthcare workers in London, UK, who had nasopharyngeal swab PCR tests and blood samples taken every week. Between 23 and 31 March 2020, the week of the UK lockdown, healthcare workers were enrolled and then followed up weekly for as long as 16 weeks. The germline V gene (reference sequence) supplies CDR1 DFQATT and CDR2 SNEGSKA. From the cysteine through the phenylalanine, the CDR3 covers 16 amino acids. Left in the record is the CDR3 DNA by itself, 48 bases read in frame from the first base. The rearranged segments are TRBV20-1 and TRBJ2-2; TRBD1 agrees with 8 junctional bases. The sample was whole blood. The clonotype was recovered from an adult who was a healthcare worker with PCR-confirmed SARS-CoV-2 infection or an uninfected control (not recorded which). The DNA sequence is given as TGCAGTGTCAGGGGGCAGGGGAGTTCAGACACCTGGGAGCTGTTTTTT. Its amino acids are CSVRGQGSSDTWELFF.